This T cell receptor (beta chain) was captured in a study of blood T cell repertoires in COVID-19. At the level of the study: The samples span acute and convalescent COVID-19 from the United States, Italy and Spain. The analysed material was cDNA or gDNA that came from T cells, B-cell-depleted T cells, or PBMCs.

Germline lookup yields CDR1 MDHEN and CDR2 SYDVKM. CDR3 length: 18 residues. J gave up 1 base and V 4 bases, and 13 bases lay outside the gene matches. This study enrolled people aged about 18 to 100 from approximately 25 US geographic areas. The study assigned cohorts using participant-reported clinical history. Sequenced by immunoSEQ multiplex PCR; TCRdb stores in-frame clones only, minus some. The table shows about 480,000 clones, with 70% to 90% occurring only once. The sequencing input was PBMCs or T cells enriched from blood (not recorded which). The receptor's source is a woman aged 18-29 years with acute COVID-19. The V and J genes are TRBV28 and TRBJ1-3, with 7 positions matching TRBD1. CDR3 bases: TGTGCCAGCAGTTCCAACTATATGACAGGGCATTCTGGAAACACCATATATTTT. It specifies CASSSNYMTGHSGNTIYF.